This TCR beta chain originates from a study of cytomegalovirus exposure and HLA in healthy donors. Unmatched junction bases numbered 6, after V lost 0 bases and J lost 2 bases. In germline, CDR1 is PRHDT, CDR2 FYEKMQ (reference sequence). CDR3 size: 16 residues. PCR primers comprised 60 Vbeta and 13 Jbeta primers. Clones were sequenced by immunoSEQ multiplex PCR, and TCRdb holds only the in-frame ones, with some missing. The sample comprises roughly 100,000 clones, around 72% of which are singletons, and roughly 9.8% rests with the top ten. As for this clone: Its antigen is unknown.

Overall study results and limits: A link between a missense DCLRE1C variant and TCR beta V- and J-gene trimming emerged from a later analysis. Links to common viral pathogens appeared, in a later analysis, for several of the most significant clusters.

This chain links TRBV13 with TRBJ2-7; 8 bases fit TRBD2. Sequenced: PBMCs. The clonotype comes from a young man in good health and CMV-seropositive. CDR3 region: CASSLGTGTRAYEQYF. The CDR3 bases are TGTGCCAGCAGCTTAGGTACCGGGACTAGGGCCTACGAGCAGTACTTC.